This passage covers 27 T cell receptor beta chains from one sample sequenced in a study of PD-1 blockade in classical Hodgkin lymphoma. Described time point: cycle 4 day 1 (C4D1), after less than seven weeks of nivolumab. With no exception, relapse followed autologous stem cell transplantation in all patients, and brentuximab vedotin exposure varied. Here immunoSEQ multiplex PCR was the method, and the copy in TCRdb shows in-frame clones only, minus some. The data contain 50,000 or so clones, around 89% of them singletons. The sample in question was peripheral blood mononuclear cells (PBMCs), obtained before the fourth cycle of nivolumab. The receptors come from a human donor with classical Hodgkin lymphoma.

This clone occurred a few times. The J gene is TRBJ2-7, the V gene TRBV2; 9 bases agree with TRBD1. CDR1 and CDR2 (germline): SNHLY, FYNNEI. V dropped 6 bases and J dropped 4; count of bases not matched to a gene: 10. This CDR3 has 15 amino acids. CDR3 amino acids: CASRWGSGQGYEQYF. CDR3 sequence (DNA): TGTGCCAGCAGATGGGGTTCGGGACAGGGTTACGAGCAGTACTTC.

Turning to this clone: Within the sample, other DNA sequences also encode this same CDR3. The chain has TRBV25-1 and TRBJ2-7, with 12 bases lining up with TRBD1. CDR1 and CDR2 from the germline V gene are MGHDK and SYGVNS. The CDR3 is 12 amino acids. V lost 10 bases and J lost 4; bases outside the gene matches: 2. The CDR3 loop is CATGQGAYEQYF. The CDR3 DNA reads TGTGCCACGGGACAGGGGGCATACGAGCAGTACTTC.

The rearrangement uses TRBV27 and TRBJ2-5, with D hard to call. Germline CDR1 and CDR2: MNHEY and SMNVEV (reference sequence). This CDR3 is 14 amino acids long. V was cut by 6 bases and J by 3 bases, with 14 bases left in between. The CDR3 loop reads CASRKRNEKETQYF. The CDR3, as DNA: TGTGCCAGCAGAAAAAGAAATGAAAAAGAGACCCAGTACTTC.

The V call is TRBV7-9, the J call TRBJ2-1; 8 nucleotides line up with TRBD2. V was pared by 1 base and J by 5 bases, with 13 bases of the junction left unmatched. The CDR3 is 18 residues long. Germline lookup yields CDR1 SEHNR and CDR2 FQNEAQ (reference sequence). CDR3 bases: TGTGCCAGCAGCTTAGGGGAGGGCGGGACTAGTATGGACAATGAGCAGTTCTTC. Residues: CASSLGEGGTSMDNEQFF. Using reference TRBV7-9 and TRBJ2-1 for the parts outside the CDR3, the full variable domain is DTGVSQNPRHKITKRGQNVTFRCDPISEHNRLYWYRQTLGQGPEFLTYFQNEAQLEKSRLLSDRFSAERPKGSFSTLEIQRTEQGDSAMYLCASSLGEGGTSMDNEQFFGPGTRLTVL.

The chain carries TRBV13 and TRBJ2-1, with D tentatively TRBD1 or TRBD2 (7 bases each). From germline, CDR1 is PRHDT and CDR2 FYEKMQ (reference sequence). The CDR3 consists of 17 residues. V gave up 5 bases and J gave up 7 bases, with 24 bases separating them. The CDR3 reads CASSLWDSSWEGNEQFF. CDR3 in DNA: TGTGCCAGCAGCCTATGGGACAGTTCATGGGAGGGTAATGAGCAGTTCTTC. Full variable domain (rest looked up from reference TRBV13 and TRBJ2-1): AAGVIQSPRHLIKEKRETATLKCYPIPRHDTVYWYQQGPGQDPQFLISFYEKMQSDKGSIPDRFSAQQFSDYHSELNMSSLELGDSALYFCASSLWDSSWEGNEQFFGPGTRLTVL.

The CDR3 region has the DNA TGTGCCAGCAGTTTCCTCCGGGACAGGGGAAATCAGCCCCAGCATTTT. As protein: CASSFLRDRGNQPQHF. The V call is TRBV27, the J call TRBJ1-5; TRBD1 aligns across 10 bases. Germline lookup yields CDR1 MNHEY and CDR2 SMNVEV (reference sequence). The V and J ends lost 3 bases and 4 bases, in that order; junction bases with no gene match: 6. The length of the CDR3 is 16 residues.

The chain combines TRBV11-3 with TRBJ1-1; 7 bases agree with TRBD1. Germline CDR1 reads SGHNT; CDR2 reads YENEEA. CDR3 length equals 17 residues. The trim removed 4 bases at V and 1 base at J, leaving 12 bases unmatched. The CDR3 nucleotides are TGTGCCAGCAGCTCCGAAATGTCGGGACAGCCGAACACTGAAGCTTTCTTT. Translation gives CASSSEMSGQPNTEAFF. The full variable domain, rest sourced from reference TRBV11-3 and TRBJ1-1, is EAGVVQSPRYKIIEKKQPVAFWCNPISGHNTLYWYLQNLGQGPELLIRYENEEAVDDSQLPKDRFSAERLKGVDSTLKIQPAELGDSAVYLCASSSEMSGQPNTEAFFGQGTRLTVV.

This chain links TRBV28 with TRBJ2-1, with 8 bases matching TRBD2. The germline CDR1 and CDR2 sequences are MDHEN and SYDVKM. V shed 5 bases, J shed 7 bases, and the junction held 7 bases outside the gene matches. This CDR3 contains 14 residues. The CDR3 DNA is TGTGCCAGCAGTCGTCTAGCGGGCGGGAATGAGCAGTTCTTC. Translated, it gives CASSRLAGGNEQFF.

The chain employs TRBV11-1 and TRBJ2-7; 10 bases are shared with TRBD1. The CDR3 length is 14 residues. Unmatched junction bases numbered 7, after V lost 4 bases and J lost 7 bases. Germline V lookup: CDR1 SGHAT, CDR2 FQDESV (reference sequence). CDR3 nucleotide sequence: TGTGCCAGCAGCTCCGGGGACAGGGGTAGGGAGCAGTACTTC. Protein: CASSSGDRGREQYF.

The rearrangement joins TRBV13 to TRBJ2-5; unclear D gene. Germline V gives CDR1 PRHDT, CDR2 FYEKMQ (reference sequence). The CDR3 has 14 residues. V lost 2 bases and J 1 base, leaving 8 bases between the germline ends. The CDR3 coding sequence is TGTGCCAGCAGCTTACGTGGGTCCCAAGAGACCCAGTACTTC. Amino acids: CASSLRGSQETQYF. The variable domain in full, with the rest retrieved from reference TRBV13 and TRBJ2-5, is AAGVIQSPRHLIKEKRETATLKCYPIPRHDTVYWYQQGPGQDPQFLISFYEKMQSDKGSIPDRFSAQQFSDYHSELNMSSLELGDSALYFCASSLRGSQETQYFGPGTRLLVL.

This chain links TRBV5-4 with TRBJ2-2, with D possibly being TRBD2 (5 bases). Per germline, CDR1 SGHNT and CDR2 YYREEE (reference sequence). V lost 2 bases, J lost 3 bases, and 8 bases lay in between. The CDR3 is 14 amino acids. The CDR3: CASSLRTDTGELFF. The CDR3 nucleotides are TGTGCCAGCAGCTTACGGACTGACACCGGGGAGCTGTTTTTT. The complete variable domain, with remaining parts taken from reference TRBV5-4 and TRBJ2-2, reads ETGVTQSPTHLIKTRGQQVTLRCSSQSGHNTVSWYQQALGQGPQFIFQYYREEENGRGNFPPRFSGLQFPNYSSELNVNALELDDSALYLCASSLRTDTGELFFGEGSRLTVL.

V and J are TRBV6-6 and TRBJ1-5, with D uncertain. This CDR3 is 12 amino acids long. Germline CDR1 and CDR2: MNHNY and SVGAGI (reference sequence). Deletions cut 4 bases from V and 7 bases from J, with 8 bases between. The CDR3 spells CASSSVTQPQHF. DNA of the CDR3: TGTGCCAGCAGTTCGGTGACCCAGCCCCAGCATTTT.

The genes are TRBV11-3 and TRBJ2-7; D is uncertain. Germline CDR1 is SGHNT and CDR2 is YENEEA. V was shortened by 5 bases and J by 4 bases, with 15 bases between the two germline ends. The CDR3 loop spans 14 amino acids. CDR3 loop: CASSHLAVSYEQYF. CDR3 coding DNA: TGTGCCAGCAGCCATTTGGCGGTTTCTTACGAGCAGTACTTC.

The table lists this clone with a count of one. CDR3 amino acids: CASSLQGQLQETQYF. In nucleotides, the CDR3 is TGTGCCAGCAGTTTACAGGGGCAGCTGCAAGAGACCCAGTACTTC. This chain uses TRBV6-5 with TRBJ2-5; 7 bases map to TRBD1. The length of the CDR3 is 15 residues. Germline lookup yields CDR1 MNHEY and CDR2 SVGAGI. The V and J ends lost 4 bases and 2 bases, in that order; junction bases with no gene match: 7.

The chain has TRBV7-2 and TRBJ2-7; 9 bases fit TRBD2. This CDR3 comprises 16 residues. J gave up 2 bases and V 1 base, and 6 bases lay outside the gene matches. Looked up from germline, CDR1 is SGHTA and CDR2 is FQGNSA. The CDR3 protein is CASSLDASGIPYEQYF. The CDR3 DNA follows: TGTGCCAGCAGCTTAGACGCTAGCGGGATTCCCTACGAGCAGTACTTC.

A few counts support this clone. The CDR3: CATTTGTSGSTGELFF. The CDR3 DNA sequence: TGTGCCACCACTACCGGGACTAGCGGGAGTACCGGGGAGCTGTTTTTT. This chain uses TRBV5-5 with TRBJ2-2; TRBD2 aligns across 14 bases. Per the germline V gene, CDR1 is SGHKS and CDR2 is YYEKEE (reference sequence). The CDR3 covers 16 residues. V lost 9 bases, J lost 5 bases, and 9 bases stayed unmatched.

The chain recombines TRBV5-1 with TRBJ2-1; 15 bases are shared with TRBD2. The CDR3 length is 16 residues. Germline V lookup: CDR1 SGHRS, CDR2 YFSETQ. V was pared by 4 bases and J by 5 bases, with 4 bases of the junction left unmatched. CDR3 coding DNA: TGCGCCAGCAGCGCAAGGACTAGCGGGAGGGACAATGAGCAGTTCTTC. Translating it yields CASSARTSGRDNEQFF.

This rearrangement joins TRBV19 to TRBJ2-1; D not certain. Trimming left V 2 bases short and J 5 bases short, with 1 base between. The length of the CDR3 is 11 residues. CDR1 is LNHDA and CDR2 is SQIVND in the germline V gene (reference sequence). The CDR3 DNA follows: TGTGCCAGTAGTATAAACAATGAGCAGTTCTTC. Translation: CASSINNEQFF.

The chain recombines TRBV29-1 with TRBJ2-1; D not certain. This CDR3 is built from 13 residues. The germline gives CDR1 SQVTM, CDR2 ANQGSEA. With 0 bases removed from V and 10 bases from J, the gap between germline ends came to 13 bases. The chain's CDR3 is CSVEEERAVEQFF. CDR3 DNA sequence: TGCAGCGTTGAAGAAGAGAGAGCAGTGGAGCAGTTCTTC.

This sequence joins TRBV4-1 and TRBJ2-7, with 7 bases identical to TRBD1. Germline values: CDR1 MGHRA, CDR2 YSYEKL. V was pared by 2 bases and J by 2 bases, with 6 bases of the junction left unmatched. The CDR3 length is 15 residues. CDR3 protein: CASSQRTGPTYEQYF. Written as DNA, the CDR3 is TGCGCCAGCAGCCAAAGGACAGGCCCCACCTACGAGCAGTACTTC.

The chain recombines TRBV29-1 with TRBJ2-1; TRBD2 matches 10 bases. The CDR3 consists of 15 residues. Looked up from germline, CDR1 is SQVTM and CDR2 is ANQGSEA. With 0 bases clipped from V and 4 bases from J, the junction kept 3 bases outside the gene matches. This CDR3 reads CSVEDLLAGYNEQFF. The CDR3 coding sequence is TGCAGCGTTGAAGATTTACTAGCGGGGTACAATGAGCAGTTCTTC.

The V gene is TRBV30, the J gene TRBJ2-5; D unclear. The V end lost 5 bases, the J end lost 7 bases, and 14 bases lay between the germline ends. Germline CDR1 reads GTSNPN; CDR2 reads SVGIG (reference sequence). The CDR3 spans 12 residues. This chain's CDR3 is CAWHGGPGTQYF. Written as DNA, the CDR3 is TGTGCCTGGCACGGCGGCCCGGGGACCCAGTACTTC.

This rearrangement joins TRBV28 to TRBJ1-2, with D maybe TRBD1 (5 bases). Deletions cut 7 bases from V and 6 bases from J, with 15 bases between. The germline gives CDR1 MDHEN, CDR2 SYDVKM. The CDR3 has 13 residues. In nucleotides, the CDR3 is TGTGCCAGCAAGGCAGGGACGTCCCATGGCTACACCTTC. Its translation: CASKAGTSHGYTF.

The chain links TRBV11-2 to TRBJ1-5, with a weak D call TRBD1 (6 bases). CDR1 SGHAT and CDR2 FQNNGV come from the germline V gene. This CDR3 is built from 12 residues. V was trimmed by 5 bases and J by 9 bases, leaving 11 bases between them. CDR3 sequence (DNA): TGTGCCAGCAGCCCTACAGGGCCGCCCCAGCATTTT. This sequence encodes CASSPTGPPQHF.

This clone was seen only once. The genes are TRBV15 and TRBJ2-7; D is ambiguous. The CDR3 is made up of 17 amino acids. CDR1 and CDR2 (germline): LNHNV, YYDKDF (reference sequence). V shed 1 base and J shed 1 base, with 17 bases lying between them. The CDR3 loop is CATSRALLAITSYEQYF. CDR3 in DNA: TGTGCCACCAGCAGAGCCCTCTTGGCGATCACTTCCTACGAGCAGTACTTC.

The rearrangement links TRBV7-3 to TRBJ2-3; 10 nucleotides match TRBD1. Germline V gene sequence: CDR1 SGHTA, CDR2 FQGTGA. J was trimmed by 3 bases and V by 4 bases; bases with no gene match: 4. The CDR3 has 15 amino acids. The CDR3 DNA reads as TGTGCCAGCAGCTGGGACAGGGGTTCAACAGATACGCAGTATTTT. Translated, it gives CASSWDRGSTDTQYF.

This chain joins TRBV28 and TRBJ2-1; possibly TRBD2 for D (5 bases). This CDR3 region has 13 residues. Deletions cut 2 bases from V and 6 bases from J, with 8 bases between. In germline, CDR1 is MDHEN, CDR2 SYDVKM. This chain's CDR3 is CASSLGLANEQFF. CDR3 nucleotide sequence: TGTGCCAGCAGTTTAGGTCTAGCCAATGAGCAGTTCTTC.